This entry features one T cell receptor beta chain sequence. Its antigen is unknown. Base qualities are not recorded, but no much larger clone differs from it by a single base. The library was obtained by the immunoSEQ multiplex PCR assay. The table comes from immuneACCESS by way of TCRdb, which keeps in-frame sequences with V and J called. Part of the clones is missing from these tables; in studies checked, under half for an unresolved V gene and the rest for unknown reasons. The sample data list under 40,000 clones, and 70% to 90% of these were observed just once. The ten largest clones represent 0.55% to 0.7% of the sample. The cysteine opens and the phenylalanine closes a CDR3 of 15 amino acids. The retained sequence is limited to the CDR3, 45 bases, with the frame set at the first base. Clipping removes 5 bases from V and 2 bases from J, with 9 as the unmatched junction base count. The germline V gene (reference sequence) provides CDR1 PRHDT and CDR2 FYEKMQ.

The entry originates in a study of T cell changes during pregnancy in multiple sclerosis (dated by TCRdb to about 2019). Regarding the research as a whole: The study examined how the T cell repertoire changed over the course of pregnancy in women with multiple sclerosis.

This sample comprised CD4+ T cells from peripheral blood mononuclear cells, obtained before pregnancy. This clonotype was obtained from a female donor with multiple sclerosis, enrolled in a pregnancy study. The rearrangement joined TRBV13 to TRBJ2-7; TRBD2 fits 7 bases in the junction. The DNA reads as follows: TGTGCCAGCAGCCAGAACGGGGGGTTGACCTACGAGCAGTACTTC. It codes for CASSQNGGLTYEQYF.